A single sample is the source of the 24 T cell receptor beta chains below, sequenced in a study of T cells after yellow fever vaccination. From the 5' RACE reads, TCRdb called clonotypes with MiXCR, one entry per CDR3 protein. The sample lists about 630,000 distinct CDR3 sequences, approximately 13% seen once, with about 15% in the top ten. This sample comprised PBMCs, obtained on the day of the yellow fever booster vaccination. Every receptor here comes from a man aged 25-45 years who received the YFV17D yellow fever vaccine.

This clonotype has a handful of counts. The J gene is TRBJ1-5, the V gene TRBV20-1; 7 bases agree with TRBD1. Germline V gene data show CDR1 as DFQATT and CDR2 as SNEGSKA (reference sequence). Trimming at V came to 0 bases and at J to 2 bases, leaving 7 bases not matched to a gene. The CDR3 runs 16 residues. CDR3 sequence (DNA): TGCAGTGCTAGAGAGAGGCAGGGGGTCCGCAATCAGCCCCAGCATTTT. This encodes CSARERQGVRNQPQHF.

This rearrangement joins TRBV20-1 to TRBJ2-2, with D perhaps given as TRBD1 or TRBD2 (6 bases each). CDR1 DFQATT and CDR2 SNEGSKA come from the germline V gene (reference sequence). The V and J ends lost 3 bases and 7 bases respectively, with 18 bases between them. This CDR3 region has 15 residues. CDR3 in DNA: TGCAGTGCTAGTCTGACACGGGGGCGGTACGGGGAGCTGTTTTTT. Residues: CSASLTRGRYGELFF.

This clonotype showed up many times. V and J are TRBV20-1 and TRBJ2-3; D ambiguous. Germline CDR1 reads DFQATT; CDR2 reads SNEGSKA (reference sequence). Trimming took 0 bases from V and 4 from J, leaving 14 bases between them. The CDR3 spans 15 residues. Here the CDR3 reads CSARESGTLPDTQYF. CDR3 in DNA: TGCAGTGCTAGAGAATCAGGCACCCTCCCAGATACGCAGTATTTT.

This clonotype has more than one count but fewer than ten. The rearrangement joins TRBV12-3 or TRBV12-4 to TRBJ2-7; 13 bases are shared with TRBD2. V trimming: 6 bases; J trimming: 5 bases; junction bases outside the gene matches: 7. The CDR3 has 15 residues. The CDR3 DNA sequence: TGTGCCAGCAGCTACGGACTAGCGGGGGTCAACGAGCAGTACTTC. This gives the protein CASSYGLAGVNEQYF.

A few counts support this clonotype. The germline gene is not matched at one end of the junction; a read error may be the cause. The gene calls are TRBV7-2 and TRBJ2-1; D unresolved. Germline CDR1 SGHTA, CDR2 FQGNSA. The CDR3 contains 15 residues. CDR3 coding DNA: TGTGCCAGCACCTTAGCTTCGGGCTCCTACAATGAGCAGTTCTTC. It codes for CASTLASGSYNEQFF.

This clonotype was seen many times. The genes are TRBV27 and TRBJ2-7; D is possibly TRBD1 (6 bases). This CDR3 has 14 amino acids. The germline CDR1 and CDR2 sequences are MNHEY and SMNVEV (reference sequence). V dropped 3 bases and J dropped 2 bases, with 11 bases sitting between them. As DNA, the CDR3 is TGTGCCAGCAGTTTTCGTACAGGGACCTACGAGCAGTACTTC. Encoded protein: CASSFRTGTYEQYF.

This clonotype showed up just a few times. This chain links TRBV7-2 with TRBJ1-4; D is possibly TRBD1 (6 bases). There are 14 residues in the CDR3. The V gene's germline CDR1 is SGHTA and CDR2 FQGNSA. V was pared by 7 bases and J by 5 bases, with 14 bases between. CDR3 residues: CASTTGWPNEKLFF. In DNA form, the CDR3 reads TGTGCCAGCACCACAGGGTGGCCAAATGAAAAACTGTTTTTT.

The V gene is TRBV3-1, the J gene TRBJ2-7; no definite D call. The CDR3 loop spans 15 amino acids. Trimming left V 4 bases short and J 2 bases short, with 15 bases between. Germline-derived CDR1 and CDR2 are LGHDT and YNNKEL (reference sequence). The CDR3 spells CASSPQPDATYEQYF. The CDR3 DNA follows: TGTGCCAGCAGCCCCCAACCGGATGCTACCTACGAGCAGTACTTC.

This clonotype was seen a handful of times. This chain uses TRBV7-2 with TRBJ2-1; 7 nucleotides agree with TRBD1. This CDR3 region has 12 residues. Trimming took 4 bases from V and 9 from J; bases not matched to a gene: 3. Germline CDR1 reads SGHTA; CDR2 reads FQGNSA. CDR3 amino acids: CASSSRQGEQFF. In DNA, the CDR3 is TGTGCCAGCAGCTCCCGACAGGGTGAGCAGTTCTTC.

The rearrangement joins TRBV14 to TRBJ2-2; 7 bases are shared with TRBD1. J lost 0 bases, V lost 5 bases, and 6 bases had no gene match. The CDR3 runs to 16 residues. Germline CDR1 is SGHDN and CDR2 is FVKESK. CDR3 residues: CASSARQGANTGELFF. The CDR3 DNA reads as TGTGCCAGCAGCGCGAGACAGGGAGCGAACACCGGGGAGCTGTTTTTT.

Only a few counts were recorded for this clonotype. This chain links TRBV7-9 with TRBJ2-1; 9 bases are a match to TRBD1. V lost 1 base, J lost 7 bases, and 5 bases stayed unmatched. Germline assignment: CDR1 SEHNR and CDR2 FQNEAQ (reference sequence). The CDR3 has 15 residues. The CDR3 sequence: CASSLVPGQGNEQFF. The CDR3 DNA reads TGTGCCAGCAGCTTAGTGCCGGGACAGGGTAATGAGCAGTTCTTC. Filled out from reference TRBV7-9 and TRBJ2-1, the complete variable domain reads DTGVSQNPRHKITKRGQNVTFRCDPISEHNRLYWYRQTLGQGPEFLTYFQNEAQLEKSRLLSDRFSAERPKGSFSTLEIQRTEQGDSAMYLCASSLVPGQGNEQFFGPGTRLTVL.

The chain has TRBV12-3 or TRBV12-4 and TRBJ2-3; 13 nucleotides match TRBD2. The CDR3 sequence is 17 residues long. V was clipped by 3 bases and J by 3 bases; unmatched bases: 6. For the CDR3, the DNA is TGTGCCAGCAGTTTTTCCGGGACTAGCGGGACAACAGATACGCAGTATTTT. It codes for CASSFSGTSGTTDTQYF.

The V and J genes are TRBV14 and TRBJ2-7, with TRBD1 matching over 7 bases. Germline V CDR1 and CDR2: SGHDN, FVKESK. The CDR3 runs 14 residues. V lost 2 bases, J lost 2 bases, and 3 bases stayed unmatched. The CDR3 loop reads CASSQFTGAYEQYF. The DNA of the CDR3 is TGTGCCAGCAGCCAATTCACAGGGGCCTACGAGCAGTACTTC.

V usage is TRBV20-1 and J usage is TRBJ2-1, with D uncertain. Germline V gives CDR1 DFQATT, CDR2 SNEGSKA (reference sequence). This CDR3 is built from 15 residues. Trimming took off 3 bases at V and 5 bases at J, with 17 bases between the two ends. CDR3 in DNA: TGCAGTGCTAGCCCCCGACTCCGGCTCAACAATGAGCAGTTCTTC. Translation: CSASPRLRLNNEQFF.

For this clonotype: This could be a read error, since a much larger clone is one nucleotide away. The genes are TRBV18 and TRBJ2-3; 8 positions agree with TRBD2. There are 15 residues in the CDR3. Germline CDR1 is KGHSH and CDR2 is LQKENI. CDR3 nucleotide sequence: TGTTCCAGCTCACCTACTAGCGGCCTCACAGATACGCAGTATTTT. Residues: CSSSPTSGLTDTQYF.

This clonotype was counted a few times. The CDR3 region is CASSWDKDWYEQYF. DNA of the CDR3: TGTGCCAGCAGCTGGGACAAGGATTGGTACGAGCAGTACTTC. The chain links TRBV7-2 to TRBJ2-7, with D tentatively TRBD1 (6 bases). Germline V lookup: CDR1 SGHTA, CDR2 FQGNSA. CDR3 size: 14 residues. Between the trimmed V and J ends, which lost 4 bases and 4 bases, there was a span of 14 bases.

This clonotype was counted between two and nine times. J is TRBJ1-5 and V is TRBV18; perhaps TRBD1 as D (5 bases). CDR1 is KGHSH, CDR2 LQKENI, per germline. Trimming stripped 6 bases from V and 11 bases from J, with 20 bases between. The CDR3 sequence is 14 residues long. CDR3 coding DNA: TGTGCCAGCTCTCCTGGGACGGGGCCAAGGGCCCAGCATTTT. It specifies CASSPGTGPRAQHF.

The chain combines TRBV6-5 with TRBJ2-7; TRBD1 agrees at 8 bases. This CDR3 is 14 amino acids long. Germline V gene sequence: CDR1 MNHEY, CDR2 SVGAGI. Trimming cost V 0 bases and J 6 bases; bases outside gene matches: 4. The CDR3 loop is CASSYSTGVGEQYF. The CDR3 DNA sequence: TGTGCCAGCAGTTACTCGACAGGGGTTGGCGAGCAGTACTTC.

This chain joins TRBV7-2 and TRBJ2-3; TRBD2 aligns across 8 bases. This CDR3 has 13 amino acids. Germline CDR1 and CDR2: SGHTA and FQGNSA. V trimming: 4 bases; J trimming: 12 bases; junction bases outside the gene matches: 9. This CDR3 is CASSSLAGPVQYF. Here the CDR3 DNA reads TGTGCCAGCAGCTCCTTAGCGGGGCCGGTCCAGTATTTT.

This clonotype was seen only a few times. The CDR3 spells CASGVAGYNEQFF. CDR3 in DNA: TGCGCCAGCGGCGTAGCAGGCTACAATGAGCAGTTCTTC. This chain links TRBV5-1 with TRBJ2-1; D gene unclear. The germline V gene encodes CDR1 SGHRS and CDR2 YFSETQ. The CDR3 runs 13 residues. Deletions cut 7 bases from V and 3 bases from J, with 11 bases between.

This clonotype was seen a handful of times. This rearrangement joins TRBV7-9 to TRBJ2-5; D tentatively fits TRBD1 or TRBD2 (6 bases each). This CDR3 is 15 amino acids long. Trimming cost V 3 bases and J 4 bases, with 15 bases left between them. Germline V gene lookup returns CDR1 SEHNR and CDR2 FQNEAQ (reference sequence). The CDR3 DNA is TGTGCCAGCAGCTTTACGGAGGGGGATGGAGAGACCCAGTACTTC. Protein sequence: CASSFTEGDGETQYF.

CDR3 sequence reads: CASSLRTRAETQYF. The CDR3 coding sequence is TGTGCCAGCAGTCTTAGGACTAGGGCGGAGACCCAGTACTTC. The chain combines TRBV7-8 with TRBJ2-5, with 7 nucleotides matching TRBD2. Trimming cost V 6 bases and J 5 bases; bases outside gene matches: 9. The length of the CDR3 is 14 residues. CDR1 SGHVS and CDR2 FQNEAQ come from the germline V gene.

This chain links TRBV27 with TRBJ2-3; perhaps TRBD2 as D (6 bases). From germline, CDR1 is MNHEY and CDR2 SMNVEV (reference sequence). With 0 bases removed from V and 2 bases from J, the gap between germline ends came to 27 bases. The CDR3 is 21 residues long. The CDR3 is CASSLSPPSAFQGVPTDTQYF. DNA of the CDR3: TGTGCCAGCAGTTTATCCCCTCCTAGCGCATTTCAAGGGGTCCCCACAGATACGCAGTATTTT.

This clonotype came up a few times. The chain joins TRBV4-3 to TRBJ1-2; D gene uncertain. The V end lost 3 bases, the J end lost 3 bases, and 14 bases lay between the germline ends. This CDR3 has 15 amino acids. CDR1 and CDR2 from the germline V gene are LGHNA and YSLEER. CDR3 sequence reads: CASSQLIKADYGYTF. CDR3 bases: TGCGCCAGCAGCCAGCTAATTAAGGCGGACTATGGCTACACCTTC.